This TCR beta chain was sequenced in a study of cytomegalovirus exposure and HLA in healthy donors. Libraries were prepared by immunoSEQ multiplex PCR; TCRdb keeps only in-frame clonotypes and omits some of them. The profile shows fewer than 150,000 clones, roughly 90% of them singletons. The receptor was derived from a man aged 25 to 40 in good health and CMV-seronegative. The sample consisted of PBMCs.

CDR3 nucleotides: TGTGCCAGCAGCTTAGGAAACAGGGGCTACGAGCAGTACTTC. It translates to CASSLGNRGYEQYF. The rearrangement uses TRBV7-9 and TRBJ2-7, with 7 bases matching TRBD1. Losses at the gene ends were 1 base for V and 3 bases for J; bases not matched to a gene: 3. The CDR3 consists of 14 residues. Germline V gives CDR1 SEHNR, CDR2 FQNEAQ (reference sequence). Combining the CDR3 with reference TRBV7-9 and TRBJ2-7 gives the whole variable domain DTGVSQNPRHKITKRGQNVTFRCDPISEHNRLYWYRQTLGQGPEFLTYFQNEAQLEKSRLLSDRFSAERPKGSFSTLEIQRTEQGDSAMYLCASSLGNRGYEQYFGPGTRLTVT.